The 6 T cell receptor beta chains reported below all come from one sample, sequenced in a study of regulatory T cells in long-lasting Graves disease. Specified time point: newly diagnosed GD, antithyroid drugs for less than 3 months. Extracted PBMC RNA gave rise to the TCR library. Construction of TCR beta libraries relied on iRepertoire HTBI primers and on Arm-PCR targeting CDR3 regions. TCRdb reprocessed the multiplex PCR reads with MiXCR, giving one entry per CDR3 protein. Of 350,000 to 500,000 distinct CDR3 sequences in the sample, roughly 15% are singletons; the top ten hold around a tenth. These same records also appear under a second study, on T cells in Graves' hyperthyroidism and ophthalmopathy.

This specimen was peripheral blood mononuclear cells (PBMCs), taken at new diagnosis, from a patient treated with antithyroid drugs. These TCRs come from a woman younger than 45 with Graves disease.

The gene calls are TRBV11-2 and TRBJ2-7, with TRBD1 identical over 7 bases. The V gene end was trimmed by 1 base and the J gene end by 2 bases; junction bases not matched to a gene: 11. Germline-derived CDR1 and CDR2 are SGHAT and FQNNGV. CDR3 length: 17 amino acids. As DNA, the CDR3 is TGTGCCAGCAGCTTAGCGATAGGGACAGCTCTACCCTACGAGCAGTACTTC. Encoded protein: CASSLAIGTALPYEQYF.

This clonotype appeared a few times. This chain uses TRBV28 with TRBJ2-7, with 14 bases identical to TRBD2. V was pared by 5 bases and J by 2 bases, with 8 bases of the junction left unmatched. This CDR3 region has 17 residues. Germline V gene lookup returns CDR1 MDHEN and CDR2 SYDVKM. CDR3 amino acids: CASSTGTSGSHTYEQYF. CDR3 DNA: TGTGCCAGCAGTACCGGGACTAGCGGGAGCCACACCTACGAGCAGTACTTC.

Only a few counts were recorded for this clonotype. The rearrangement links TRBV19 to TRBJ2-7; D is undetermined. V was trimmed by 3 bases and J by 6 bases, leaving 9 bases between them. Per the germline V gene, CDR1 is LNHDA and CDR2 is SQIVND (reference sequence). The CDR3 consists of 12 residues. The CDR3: CASSMSSLEQYF. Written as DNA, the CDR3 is TGTGCCAGTAGTATGTCCAGCCTCGAGCAGTACTTC.

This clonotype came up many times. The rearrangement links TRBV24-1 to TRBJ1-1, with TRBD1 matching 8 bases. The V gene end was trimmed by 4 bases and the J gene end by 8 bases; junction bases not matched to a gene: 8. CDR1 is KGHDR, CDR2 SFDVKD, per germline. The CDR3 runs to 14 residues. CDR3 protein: CATSDRTQGGEAFF. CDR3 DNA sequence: TGTGCCACCAGTGACCGAACACAGGGGGGAGAAGCTTTCTTT.

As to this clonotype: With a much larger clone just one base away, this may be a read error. In DNA form, the CDR3 reads TGTGCCAGCCATCCCAGGGGGCGCGGTACCGGGGAGCTGTTTTTT. Protein sequence: CASHPRGRGTGELFF. The genes are TRBV2 and TRBJ2-2, with 8 bases lining up with TRBD1. The CDR3 totals 15 residues. Germline CDR1 reads SNHLY; CDR2 reads FYNNEI. J gave up 5 bases and V 8 bases, and 10 bases lay outside the gene matches. Looking up the rest from reference TRBV2 and TRBJ2-2 gives the full variable domain: EPEVTQTPSHQVTQMGQEVILRCVPISNHLYFYWYRQILGQKVEFLVSFYNNEISEKSEIFDDQFSVERPDGSNFTLKIRSTKLEDSAMYFCASHPRGRGTGELFFGEGSRLTVL.

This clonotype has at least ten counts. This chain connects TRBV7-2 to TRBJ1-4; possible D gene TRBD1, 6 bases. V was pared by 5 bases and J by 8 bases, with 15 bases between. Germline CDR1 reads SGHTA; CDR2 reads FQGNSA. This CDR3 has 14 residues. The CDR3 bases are TGTGCCAGCAGCCCACTACAGGGAGGCGAAAAACTGTTTTTT. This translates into CASSPLQGGEKLFF.